The clone carrying this T cell receptor (beta chain) was seen a handful of times. These data originate in a study of early T cells in non-severe SARS-CoV-2 infection. MiXCR, run by TCRdb on the 5' RACE reads, gives a single entry per CDR3 protein. The table includes about 80,000 distinct CDR3 sequences, more than 4% detected once. The germline gives CDR1 SNHLY, CDR2 FYNNEI. The CDR3 loop spans 17 amino acids. V lost 6 bases, J lost 6 bases, and 18 bases stayed unmatched. The sequencing used whole blood, collected at baseline. This sequence originates from an adult who was a healthcare worker with PCR-confirmed SARS-CoV-2 infection or an uninfected control (not recorded which). The chain combines TRBV2 with TRBJ2-3; 7 bases match TRBD2. The DNA of the CDR3 is TGTGCCAGCAGCGAGCCCCCTCCGACTAGCTATCAGGATACGCAGTATTTT. Translating it yields CASSEPPPTSYQDTQYF.